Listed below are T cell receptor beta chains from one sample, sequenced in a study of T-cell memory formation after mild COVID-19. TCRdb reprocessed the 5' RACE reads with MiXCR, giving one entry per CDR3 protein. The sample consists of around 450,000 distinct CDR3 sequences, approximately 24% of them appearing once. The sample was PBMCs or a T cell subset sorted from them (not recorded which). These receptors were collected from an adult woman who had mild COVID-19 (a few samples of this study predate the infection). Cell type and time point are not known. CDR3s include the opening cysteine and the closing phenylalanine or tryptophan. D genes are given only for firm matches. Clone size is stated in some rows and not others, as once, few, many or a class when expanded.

CDR3 protein: CSASGLAGVSYEQYF; CDR3 DNA: TGCAGTGCATCCGGACTAGCGGGAGTCTCCTACGAGCAGTACTTC; clone size: few; D gene: TRBD2; V gene: TRBV20-1; J gene: TRBJ2-7
CDR3 protein: CASNREGNQPQHF; CDR3 DNA: TGTGCCAGCAATAGGGAGGGCAATCAGCCCCAGCATTTT; clone size: few; D gene: .; V gene: TRBV2; J gene: TRBJ1-5
CDR3 protein: CATSREERRGYTF; CDR3 DNA: TGTGCCACCAGCAGAGAGGAACGCCGCGGCTACACCTTC; clone size: few; D gene: .; V gene: TRBV15; J gene: TRBJ1-2
CDR3 protein: CAISEVQGVIYEQYF; CDR3 DNA: TGTGCCATCAGTGAGGTGCAGGGGGTAATCTACGAGCAGTACTTC; clone size: .; D gene: TRBD1; V gene: TRBV10-3; J gene: TRBJ2-7
CDR3 protein: CAWSDGRHYGYTF; CDR3 DNA: TGTGCCTGGAGTGACGGGCGGCACTATGGCTACACCTTC; clone size: .; D gene: .; V gene: TRBV30; J gene: TRBJ1-2
CDR3 protein: CASSTTTPLQTLHF; CDR3 DNA: TGTGCCAGCAGCACAACGACTCCATTGCAAACCCTCCACTTT; clone size: .; D gene: .; V gene: TRBV7-2; J gene: TRBJ1-6
CDR3 protein: CASSPVQGAKNIQYF; CDR3 DNA: TGCGCCAGCAGCCCGGTACAGGGCGCCAAAAACATTCAGTACTTC; clone size: few; D gene: .; V gene: TRBV5-1; J gene: TRBJ2-4
CDR3 protein: CASSQNGGGELFF; CDR3 DNA: TGCGCCAGCAGCCAAAACGGCGGGGGGGAGCTGTTTTTT; clone size: .; D gene: .; V gene: TRBV4-1; J gene: TRBJ2-2
CDR3 protein: CARSPVAGDEQFF; CDR3 DNA: TGTGCCAGAAGCCCAGTAGCGGGGGACGAGCAGTTCTTC; clone size: .; D gene: TRBD2; V gene: TRBV5-3; J gene: TRBJ2-1
CDR3 protein: CAWTDPNRGRLFEQYF; CDR3 DNA: TGTGCCTGGACCGATCCCAACAGGGGGCGGTTATTCGAGCAGTACTTC; clone size: .; D gene: TRBD1; V gene: TRBV30; J gene: TRBJ2-7
CDR3 protein: CASSSQGPQPQHF; CDR3 DNA: TGTGCCAGCAGCTCACAGGGTCCCCAGCCCCAGCATTTT; clone size: .; D gene: .; V gene: TRBV7-2; J gene: TRBJ1-5
CDR3 protein: CASSQDRSRGGVGYGYTF; CDR3 DNA: TGCGCCAGCAGCCAAGATCGATCGAGGGGGGGTGTTGGCTATGGCTACACCTTC; clone size: once; D gene: .; V gene: TRBV4-1; J gene: TRBJ1-2
CDR3 protein: CAISESGPGWTYGYTF; CDR3 DNA: TGTGCCATCAGTGAGTCTGGGCCAGGGTGGACCTATGGCTACACCTTC; clone size: once; D gene: .; V gene: TRBV10-3; J gene: TRBJ1-2
CDR3 protein: CASSFLGLAGSTDTQYF; CDR3 DNA: TGTGCCAGCAGCTTTCTGGGACTAGCGGGTAGCACAGATACGCAGTATTTT; clone size: few; D gene: TRBD2; V gene: TRBV7-2; J gene: TRBJ2-3
CDR3 protein: CATAKQGSFNYGYTF; CDR3 DNA: TGTGCCACCGCCAAACAGGGAAGCTTCAACTATGGCTACACCTTC; clone size: once; D gene: .; V gene: TRBV6-2/TRBV6-3; J gene: TRBJ1-2
CDR3 protein: CASSLDRVPFSTNEQFF; CDR3 DNA: TGCGCCAGCAGCTTGGACAGGGTCCCTTTCTCTACCAATGAGCAGTTCTTC; clone size: few; D gene: .; V gene: TRBV5-1; J gene: TRBJ2-1
CDR3 protein: CATSEAGQGAAKQFF; CDR3 DNA: TGTGCCACCAGTGAGGCCGGACAGGGGGCGGCAAAGCAGTTCTTC; clone size: .; D gene: TRBD1; V gene: TRBV24-1; J gene: TRBJ2-1
CDR3 protein: CASSLTGTGRREQYF; CDR3 DNA: TGTGCCAGCAGCTTAACCGGGACAGGGCGGCGGGAGCAGTACTTC; clone size: .; D gene: TRBD1; V gene: TRBV7-9; J gene: TRBJ2-7
CDR3 protein: CASTWDDYEQYF; CDR3 DNA: TGTGCCAGCACTTGGGACGACTACGAGCAGTACTTC; clone size: once; D gene: .; V gene: TRBV6-1; J gene: TRBJ2-7
CDR3 protein: CASSRPLGSAYGYTF; CDR3 DNA: TGTGCCAGCAGCCGCCCTCTCGGATCTGCCTATGGCTACACCTTC; clone size: .; D gene: .; V gene: TRBV5-6; J gene: TRBJ1-2
CDR3 protein: CASSPNPGQGATGELFF; CDR3 DNA: TGTGCCAGCAGCCCAAACCCCGGACAGGGGGCAACCGGGGAGCTGTTTTTT; clone size: .; D gene: TRBD1; V gene: TRBV7-9; J gene: TRBJ2-2
CDR3 protein: CSVGAGPRLNEQFF; CDR3 DNA: TGCAGCGTTGGGGCCGGACCTCGTCTCAATGAGCAGTTCTTC; clone size: few; D gene: .; V gene: TRBV29-1; J gene: TRBJ2-1
CDR3 protein: CASSKGYAGEVYEQYF; CDR3 DNA: TGTGCCAGCAGCAAAGGTTACGCGGGAGAGGTATACGAGCAGTACTTC; clone size: few; D gene: .; V gene: TRBV21-1; J gene: TRBJ2-7
CDR3 protein: CASSLGWRGGNTEAFF; CDR3 DNA: TGCGCCAGCAGCTTGGGATGGCGCGGGGGTAACACTGAAGCTTTCTTT; clone size: few; D gene: .; V gene: TRBV5-1; J gene: TRBJ1-1
CDR3 protein: CATSEPLDNEQFF; CDR3 DNA: TGTGCCACCAGTGAACCCCTGGACAATGAGCAGTTCTTC; clone size: few; D gene: .; V gene: TRBV24-1; J gene: TRBJ2-1
CDR3 protein: CASSYSPTSGEYNEQFF; CDR3 DNA: TGTGCCAGCAGTTACTCGCCGACTAGCGGAGAATACAATGAGCAGTTCTTC; clone size: few; D gene: TRBD2; V gene: TRBV6-2/TRBV6-3; J gene: TRBJ2-1
CDR3 protein: CASSTKGQQLYF; CDR3 DNA: TGTGCCAGTAGTACAAAGGGACAGCAGCTGTACTTC; clone size: .; D gene: TRBD1; V gene: TRBV19; J gene: TRBJ2-7
CDR3 protein: CASSLPGTRGAARGTQYF; CDR3 DNA: TGTGCCAGCAGTTTACCCGGGACAAGGGGGGCGGCGCGGGGTACGCAGTATTTT; clone size: few; D gene: .; V gene: TRBV27; J gene: TRBJ2-3
CDR3 protein: CAISDPSHAYEQYF; CDR3 DNA: TGTGCCATCAGTGACCCGTCTCATGCCTACGAGCAGTACTTC; clone size: few; D gene: .; V gene: TRBV10-3; J gene: TRBJ2-7
CDR3 protein: CASSFGLAGALGDTQYF; CDR3 DNA: TGTGCCAGCAGCTTCGGACTAGCGGGAGCTCTGGGAGATACGCAGTATTTT; clone size: many; D gene: TRBD2; V gene: TRBV7-3; J gene: TRBJ2-3
CDR3 protein: CASSLETLGSADTQYF; CDR3 DNA: TGTGCCAGCAGCTTAGAGACTTTGGGGAGTGCAGATACGCAGTATTTT; clone size: few; D gene: .; V gene: TRBV7-2; J gene: TRBJ2-3
CDR3 protein: CASSLAAGQPQHF; CDR3 DNA: TGTGCCAGCAGCTTAGCGGCGGGACAGCCCCAGCATTTT; clone size: many; D gene: .; V gene: TRBV7-9; J gene: TRBJ1-5
CDR3 protein: CASSLVGGAGNEQFF; CDR3 DNA: TGCGCCAGCAGCTTGGTAGGGGGCGCGGGAAATGAGCAGTTCTTC; clone size: .; D gene: .; V gene: TRBV5-1; J gene: TRBJ2-1
CDR3 protein: CASSQAPPYEAFF; CDR3 DNA: TGTGCCAGCAGCCAAGCCCCGCCATATGAAGCTTTCTTT; clone size: .; D gene: .; V gene: TRBV3-1; J gene: TRBJ1-1
CDR3 protein: CASSQDGRDTGELFF; CDR3 DNA: TGTGCCAGCAGCCAAGATGGTCGGGACACCGGGGAGCTGTTTTTT; clone size: .; D gene: .; V gene: TRBV4-2; J gene: TRBJ2-2
CDR3 protein: CASSYSSGTGNEQFF; CDR3 DNA: TGTGCCAGCAGTTACTCATCCGGGACAGGGAATGAGCAGTTCTTC; clone size: few; D gene: TRBD1; V gene: TRBV6-5; J gene: TRBJ2-1
CDR3 protein: CASSQRTGGESSWDNEQFF; CDR3 DNA: TGCGCCAGCAGCCAACGTACGGGGGGGGAATCATCCTGGGACAATGAGCAGTTCTTC; clone size: .; D gene: TRBD2; V gene: TRBV4-3; J gene: TRBJ2-1
CDR3 protein: CASSLAGAGSQYF; CDR3 DNA: TGCGCCAGCAGCTTGGCCGGGGCGGGTTCGCAGTATTTT; clone size: many; D gene: .; V gene: TRBV5-1; J gene: TRBJ2-3
CDR3 protein: CASSLVPGVTGELFF; CDR3 DNA: TGTGCCAGCAGCTTAGTTCCGGGGGTGACCGGGGAGCTGTTTTTT; clone size: .; D gene: .; V gene: TRBV11-2; J gene: TRBJ2-2
CDR3 protein: CASSVAGTGGKNEQFF; CDR3 DNA: TGCGCCAGCAGCGTGGCCGGGACAGGGGGTAAGAATGAGCAGTTCTTC; clone size: few; D gene: TRBD1; V gene: TRBV5-1; J gene: TRBJ2-1
CDR3 protein: CASSLGGTGGGGTEAFF; CDR3 DNA: TGTGCCAGCAGCTTAGGGGGGACAGGGGGTGGTGGCACTGAAGCTTTCTTT; clone size: .; D gene: TRBD1; V gene: TRBV7-2; J gene: TRBJ1-1
CDR3 protein: CATSRPTGGTDTQYF; CDR3 DNA: TGTGCCACCAGCAGACCCACGGGAGGGACAGATACGCAGTATTTT; clone size: .; D gene: TRBD2; V gene: TRBV15; J gene: TRBJ2-3
CDR3 protein: CASSLTGGDDTQYF; CDR3 DNA: TGTGCCAGCAGTTTGACAGGGGGCGATGATACGCAGTATTTT; clone size: few; D gene: TRBD1; V gene: TRBV12-3/TRBV12-4; J gene: TRBJ2-3
CDR3 protein: CASSSIGTDPYEQYF; CDR3 DNA: TGTGCCAGCAGCTCGATCGGGACGGATCCCTACGAGCAGTACTTC; clone size: .; D gene: .; V gene: TRBV28; J gene: TRBJ2-7
CDR3 protein: CASSPGAGVSYNEQFF; CDR3 DNA: TGTGCCAGCAGCCCCGGGGCGGGCGTTTCCTACAATGAGCAGTTCTTC; clone size: .; D gene: .; V gene: TRBV12-3/TRBV12-4; J gene: TRBJ2-1
CDR3 protein: CASSAIKGPTGELFF; CDR3 DNA: TGTGCCAGCAGCGCCATTAAGGGGCCAACCGGGGAGCTGTTTTTT; clone size: few; D gene: .; V gene: TRBV11-2; J gene: TRBJ2-2
CDR3 protein: CASSLLQGARGNQPQHF; CDR3 DNA: TGCGCCAGCAGCTTACTCCAGGGGGCGCGTGGCAATCAGCCCCAGCATTTT; clone size: few; D gene: TRBD1; V gene: TRBV5-1; J gene: TRBJ1-5
CDR3 protein: CAISDLAVSYEQYF; CDR3 DNA: TGTGCCATCAGTGATTTAGCGGTCTCCTACGAGCAGTACTTC; clone size: .; D gene: .; V gene: TRBV10-3; J gene: TRBJ2-7